This T cell receptor beta chain is drawn from a study of T cell responses to AZD1222 COVID-19 vaccine. Germline loops: CDR1 SEHNR, CDR2 FQNEAQ (reference sequence). The V gene end was trimmed by 5 bases and the J gene end by 3 bases; junction bases not matched to a gene: 7. This CDR3 comprises 15 residues. This clone was recorded only once. The target antigen is unknown. Study findings and constraints: Close to half of spike-specific TCRs reportedly recognize unmutated variant regions. At baseline, just six AZD1222 recipients tested seropositive. Spike-specific TCR breadth and depth went up after people got two AZD1222 doses.

Repertoires were generated with immunoSEQ multiplex PCR, while TCRdb's copy carries only in-frame clones and drops some. The sample includes 100,000 to 150,000 clones, approximately 87% seen only once; the top ten take about 9.4%. This receptor was identified in an adult in good health. The source material was peripheral blood, sampled on day 0 of AZD1222 vaccination. This chain connects TRBV7-9 to TRBJ2-7, with 10 nucleotides matching TRBD1. For the CDR3, the DNA is TGTGCCAGCAGCCTGGGACAGGGGATGCACTACGAGCAGTACTTC. It specifies CASSLGQGMHYEQYF.